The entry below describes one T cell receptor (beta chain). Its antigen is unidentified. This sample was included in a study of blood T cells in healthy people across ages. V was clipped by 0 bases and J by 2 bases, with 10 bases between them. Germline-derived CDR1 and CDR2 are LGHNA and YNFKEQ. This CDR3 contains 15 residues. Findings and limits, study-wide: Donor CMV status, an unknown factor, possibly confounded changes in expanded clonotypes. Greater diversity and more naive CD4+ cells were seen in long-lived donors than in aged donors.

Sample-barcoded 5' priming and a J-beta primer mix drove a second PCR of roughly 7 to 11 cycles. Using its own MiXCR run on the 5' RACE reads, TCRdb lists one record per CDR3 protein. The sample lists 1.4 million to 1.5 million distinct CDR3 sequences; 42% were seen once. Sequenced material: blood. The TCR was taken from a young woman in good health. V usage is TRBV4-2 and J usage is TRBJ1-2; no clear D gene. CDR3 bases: TGTGCCAGCAGCCAAGAGGCAGGCTCCAACTATGGCTACACCTTC. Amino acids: CASSQEAGSNYGYTF.